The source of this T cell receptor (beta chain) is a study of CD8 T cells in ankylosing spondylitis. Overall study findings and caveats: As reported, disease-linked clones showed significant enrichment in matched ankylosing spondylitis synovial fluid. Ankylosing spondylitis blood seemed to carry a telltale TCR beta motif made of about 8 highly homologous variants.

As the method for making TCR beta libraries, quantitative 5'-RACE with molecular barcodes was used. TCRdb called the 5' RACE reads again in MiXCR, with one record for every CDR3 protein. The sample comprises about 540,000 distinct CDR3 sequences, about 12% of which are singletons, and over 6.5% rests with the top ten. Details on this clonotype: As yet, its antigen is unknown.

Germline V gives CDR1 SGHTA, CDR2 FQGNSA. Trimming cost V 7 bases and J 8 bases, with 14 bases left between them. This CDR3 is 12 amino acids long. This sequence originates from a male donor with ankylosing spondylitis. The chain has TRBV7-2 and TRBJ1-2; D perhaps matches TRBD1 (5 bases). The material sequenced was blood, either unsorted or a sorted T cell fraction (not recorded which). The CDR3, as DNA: TGTGCCAGCACCCTGGTGGGGGAAGGCTACACCTTC. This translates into CASTLVGEGYTF.